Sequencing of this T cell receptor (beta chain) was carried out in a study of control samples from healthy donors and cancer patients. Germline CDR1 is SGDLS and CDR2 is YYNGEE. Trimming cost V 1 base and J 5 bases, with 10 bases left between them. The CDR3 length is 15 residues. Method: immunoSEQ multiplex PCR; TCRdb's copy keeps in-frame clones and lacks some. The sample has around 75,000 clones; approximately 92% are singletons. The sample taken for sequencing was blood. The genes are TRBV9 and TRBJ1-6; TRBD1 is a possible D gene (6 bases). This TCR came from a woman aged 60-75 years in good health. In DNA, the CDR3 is TGTGCCAGCAGCGTAAGTGACAGGAATAATTCACCCCTCCACTTT. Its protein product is CASSVSDRNNSPLHF.